This T cell receptor (beta chain) was captured by sequencing in a study of shared clonotypes between healthy human individuals. Whole-study context: Those who served as donors were a couple of women and a few men between the ages of 18 and 49. General observations from the study: For sorted subsets, rarefaction showed incomplete sequencing despite large depth.

Germline V gene lookup returns CDR1 WNHNN and CDR2 SYGVQD (reference sequence). Trimming took off 0 bases at V and 0 bases at J, with 6 bases between the two ends. The CDR3 spans 14 residues. Several immunoSEQ 96-well plates shared each subset's DNA, each plate a replicate. The method was immunoSEQ multiplex PCR; TCRdb's version includes in-frame clones alone and lacks a portion of them. The table lists a few million clones, roughly 95% of them singletons. With respect to this clone: The antigen is unknown.

The TCR was taken from a man in his late teens or twenties in good health. The chain combines TRBV10-1 with TRBJ2-7, with D unclear. The sample taken for sequencing was naive CD4+ T cells sorted from blood. The sample's subset: CD45RA+ positively selected. The CDR3, as DNA: TGCGCCAGCAGTGAGTCCAGGCTCTCCTACGAGCAGTACTTC. It translates to CASSESRLSYEQYF.